Below, 7 T cell receptor beta chains from the same sample are listed, as sequenced in a study of T cell responses to AZD1222 COVID-19 vaccine. Sequencing was performed with immunoSEQ multiplex PCR; in TCRdb, only in-frame clones are kept and a portion is missing. Of approximately 75,000 clones detected, 87% appear once; the ten largest clones hold about 17%. The sample in question was peripheral blood, obtained 28 days after the second AZD1222 dose. All receptors come from an adult who received the AZD1222 COVID-19 vaccine.

There are a few counts of this clone. The V and J genes are TRBV3-1 (or the pseudogene TRBV3-2) and TRBJ1-1; D unclear. The CDR3 spans 14 residues. Germline CDR1 reads LGHDT; CDR2 reads YNNKEL (reference sequence). Trimming removed 0 bases at V and 1 base at J, with 6 bases between. CDR3 region: CASSQDSRNTEAFF. The DNA for the CDR3 is TGTGCCAGCAGCCAAGATTCGAGGAACACTGAAGCTTTCTTT.

This clone was seen just once. J is TRBJ1-2 and V is TRBV7-2; possibly TRBD1 for D (5 bases). V shed 5 bases and J shed 6 bases, with 16 bases lying between them. This CDR3 is built from 14 residues. The germline V gene encodes CDR1 SGHTA and CDR2 FQGNSA. The CDR3 region has the DNA TGTGCCAGCAGCCCCCGTTCGGGGCCCCATGGCTACACCTTC. It is translated as CASSPRSGPHGYTF. The variable domain in full, completed from reference TRBV7-2 and TRBJ1-2, reads GAGVSQSPSNKVTEKGKDVELRCDPISGHTALYWYRQSLGQGLEFLIYFQGNSAPDKSGLPSDRFSAERTGGSVSTLTIQRTQQEDSAVYLCASSPRSGPHGYTFGSGTRLTVV.

The CDR3 spells CSVIDRSYSNQPQHF. The CDR3 coding sequence is TGCAGCGTAATCGACAGGTCATATAGCAATCAGCCCCAGCATTTT. The chain employs TRBV29-1 and TRBJ1-5, with D perhaps TRBD1 (6 bases). The CDR3 runs 15 residues. The germline V and J ends were trimmed by 6 bases and 0 bases, with 15 bases remaining between them. CDR1 is SQVTM and CDR2 is ANQGSEA in the germline V gene.

The gene calls are TRBV11-3 and TRBJ1-1; D unresolved. CDR3 length equals 13 residues. CDR1 SGHNT and CDR2 YENEEA come from the germline V gene. Deletions cut 5 bases from V and 0 bases from J, with 7 bases between. The CDR3 region is CASSLSVNTEAFF. CDR3 DNA sequence: TGTGCCAGCAGCCTCTCGGTGAACACTGAAGCTTTCTTT.

In this sample, this clone turned up once. The rearrangement joins TRBV7-3 to TRBJ1-5; D is unresolved. Per the germline V gene, CDR1 is SGHTA and CDR2 is FQGTGA. There are 13 residues in the CDR3. Trimming removed 3 bases from V and 6 bases from J, with 9 bases in between. CDR3 protein: CASSLAGGQPQHF. The CDR3, as DNA: TGTGCCAGCAGCTTGGCAGGTGGTCAGCCCCAGCATTTT.

This clone was recorded only once. The CDR3, as DNA: TGTGCCAGCAGCATATCGGGACAGTACTCCTACGAGCAGTACTTC. Its translation: CASSISGQYSYEQYF. The chain combines TRBV7-2 with TRBJ2-7, with 7 nucleotides matching TRBD1. Germline lookup yields CDR1 SGHTA and CDR2 FQGNSA. With V trimmed by 5 bases and J by 0 bases, 7 bases remained unmatched. This CDR3 is 15 amino acids long.

The chain combines TRBV6-2 or TRBV6-3 with TRBJ1-6, with D perhaps TRBD1 (6 bases). Deletions cut 5 bases from V and 9 bases from J, with 20 bases between. The germline V gene encodes CDR1 MNHEY and CDR2 SVGEGT. CDR3 length: 16 amino acids. The CDR3 DNA reads TGTGCCAGCAGTAATGACCGGACAGCCTACGCTTCACCCCTCCACTTT. Encoded protein: CASSNDRTAYASPLHF.